This entry lists 2 T cell receptor beta chains sequenced from one sample in a study of blood T cell repertoires in COVID-19. Profiling relied on immunoSEQ multiplex PCR, and the TCRdb table lists in-frame clones only, not all of them. The sample has approximately 300,000 clones; around 87% are singletons. What was sequenced was peripheral blood. The receptors stem from a woman in her forties or fifties with active or convalescent COVID-19.

J is TRBJ1-2 and V is TRBV12-3 or TRBV12-4; 9 bases line up with TRBD1. The V and J ends lost 3 bases and 7 bases, in that order; junction bases with no gene match: 0. The CDR3 runs 12 residues. CDR3 coding DNA: TGTGCCAGCAGTTTGGACAGGGGTGGCTACACCTTC. Encoded protein: CASSLDRGGYTF.

The chain joins TRBV14 to TRBJ1-1; D perhaps matches TRBD1 (6 bases). Per germline, CDR1 SGHDN and CDR2 FVKESK. Trimming removed 1 base at V and 9 bases at J, with 18 bases between. This CDR3 contains 15 residues. The DNA of the CDR3 is TGTGCCAGCAGCCAAGGTGGGACGACTCGGGACAAAGCTTTCTTT. This codes for CASSQGGTTRDKAFF.